The sequence of this T cell receptor beta chain was determined in a study of vaccination effects on CD4 cells after COVID-19. With regard to this clone: Antigen unknown.

The length of the CDR3 is 14 residues. Trimming cost V 5 bases and J 1 base; bases outside gene matches: 3. CDR1 and CDR2 (germline): SEHNR, FQNEAQ (reference sequence). The repertoire was sequenced with immunoSEQ multiplex PCR; TCRdb's copy has only in-frame clones and lacks some. The repertoire holds nearly 45,000 clones, with roughly two thirds as singletons. In the ViraFEST assay, antigen-specific CD4+ clonotypes were identified by expansion after peptide-pool stimulation. Culture proceeded for 10 days, and CD4+ T cells were then isolated. PCR showed that the person got SARS-CoV-2 infection at some point between March and December 2020.

This receptor was obtained from a human donor who had a prior SARS-CoV-2 infection. The specimen comprised CD4+ T cells from PBMCs cultured with a peptide pool, sampled before COVID-19 vaccination. The J gene is TRBJ1-1, the V gene TRBV7-9; TRBD1 aligns across 8 bases. The CDR3 nucleotides are TGTGCCAGCAGCCTGACAGGGGCGAACACTGAAGCTTTCTTT. Its protein is CASSLTGANTEAFF. The full variable domain, completed using reference TRBV7-9 and TRBJ1-1, is DTGVSQNPRHKITKRGQNVTFRCDPISEHNRLYWYRQTLGQGPEFLTYFQNEAQLEKSRLLSDRFSAERPKGSFSTLEIQRTEQGDSAMYLCASSLTGANTEAFFGQGTRLTVV.